What follows describes a single TCR beta chain. This entry is derived from a study of blood T cell repertoires in COVID-19. Study-wide context: Sample material is recorded as cDNA or gDNA derived from T cells, B-cell-depleted T cells, or PBMCs.

Recovery meant two consecutive negative NP/OP PCR tests, professional clearance, or resolved symptoms. Clones were read by immunoSEQ multiplex PCR, and TCRdb kept only the in-frame ones, dropping some. In the table there are 250,000 to 300,000 clones, under 90% of which are singletons. V lost 5 bases to trimming and J lost 2 bases; unmatched junction nucleotides: 15. Germline V gene data show CDR1 as SEHNR and CDR2 as FQNEAQ (reference sequence). The CDR3 consists of 19 residues. Sequencing was carried out using PBMCs or T cells enriched from blood (not recorded which). The source of this sequence is a man aged 18 to 29 who had recovered from COVID-19. V is TRBV7-9 and J is TRBJ2-7; TRBD2 agrees at 13 bases. The CDR3 DNA reads TGTGCCAGCAGCCCTCCCCCTTCCCTCGGGACTAGCGGGACCTACGAGCAGTACTTC. Its protein is CASSPPPSLGTSGTYEQYF.